This TCR beta chain was observed in a study of spatial heterogeneity in lung cancer. About the research overall: There were consistently more beta-chain sequences detected than alpha-chain sequences. General observations from the study: In blood, ubiquitous expanded tumor TCRs appeared more at resection than follow-up.

This clonotype was detected a few times. Its antigen is not known. Each TCR cDNA molecule carried a unique molecular identifier. One entry per CDR3 protein, called by TCRdb with MiXCR from the 5' RACE reads. This sample has about 45,000 distinct CDR3 sequences, with approximately 13% found just once. The time point was: sample taken at primary tumor resection. The input material, whole RNA from tumor, nontumor lung or frozen PBMC, was sequenced unsorted. Germline V CDR1 and CDR2: SGHRS, YFSETQ. The ends were cut back, 5 bases at V and 2 bases at J, with 12 bases in the middle. The CDR3 runs to 14 residues.

This material consisted of PBMCs, taken at surgery. The rearrangement uses TRBV5-1 and TRBJ2-3, with a tentative D call TRBD1 (5 bases). The sequence derives from a male donor with early-stage non-small cell lung cancer. The CDR3, as DNA: TGCGCCAGCAGGCCAGGGTTCTCCACAGATACGCAGTATTTT. Its protein product is CASRPGFSTDTQYF.